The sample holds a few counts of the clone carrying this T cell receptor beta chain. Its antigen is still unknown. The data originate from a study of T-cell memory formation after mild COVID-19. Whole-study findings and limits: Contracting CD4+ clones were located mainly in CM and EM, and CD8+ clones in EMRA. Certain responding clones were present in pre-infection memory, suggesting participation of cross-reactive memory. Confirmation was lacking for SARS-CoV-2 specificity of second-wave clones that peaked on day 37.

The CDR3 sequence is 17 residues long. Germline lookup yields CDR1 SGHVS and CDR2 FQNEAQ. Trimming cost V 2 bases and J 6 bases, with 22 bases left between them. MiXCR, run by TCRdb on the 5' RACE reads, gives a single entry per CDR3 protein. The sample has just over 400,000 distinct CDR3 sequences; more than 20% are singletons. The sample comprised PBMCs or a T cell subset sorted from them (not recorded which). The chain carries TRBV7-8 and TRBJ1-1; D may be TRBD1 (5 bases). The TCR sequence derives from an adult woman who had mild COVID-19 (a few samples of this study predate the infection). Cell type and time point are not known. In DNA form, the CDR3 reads TGTGCCAGCAGCTTAAGGATTCGGGGACCGACCGGCCCTGAAGCTTTCTTT. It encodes CASSLRIRGPTGPEAFF.